Listed here are 11 T cell receptor beta chains from one sample, sequenced in a study of T cell responses to AZD1222 COVID-19 vaccine. Libraries were prepared by immunoSEQ multiplex PCR; TCRdb keeps only in-frame clonotypes and omits some of them. In the table there are about 130,000 clones, approximately 90% of which are singletons. The sequenced sample was peripheral blood, obtained on day 0 of AZD1222 vaccination. These receptors were obtained from an adult in good health.

The rearrangement links TRBV6-2 or TRBV6-3 to TRBJ2-1; no definite D call. CDR1 MNHEY and CDR2 SVGEGT come from the germline V gene. The CDR3 covers 12 residues. The V end was cut by 5 bases, the J end by 8 bases, with 10 bases between. In nucleotides, the CDR3 is TGTGCCAGCAGTCCCATTCTCGATGAGCAGTTCTTC. Translated: CASSPILDEQFF.

The rearrangement uses TRBV15 and TRBJ1-4; D is ambiguous. CDR3 length: 13 residues. The V end was cut by 4 bases, the J end by 8 bases, with 11 bases between. CDR1 is LNHNV and CDR2 is YYDKDF in the germline V gene (reference sequence). The CDR3 protein is CATSTGTGEKLFF. The CDR3 coding sequence is TGTGCCACCAGCACGGGTACGGGGGAAAAACTGTTTTTT.

V gene TRBV6-6 combines with J gene TRBJ1-4; D may be TRBD1 (6 bases). The V and J ends lost 0 bases and 5 bases respectively, with 7 bases between them. The CDR3 extends over 14 amino acids. Germline V gene lookup returns CDR1 MNHNY and CDR2 SVGAGI (reference sequence). The CDR3 loop is CASSYSGQNEKLFF. CDR3 nucleotides: TGTGCCAGCAGTTACTCCGGACAGAATGAAAAACTGTTTTTT.

The chain employs TRBV27 and TRBJ2-1; 11 bases are a match to TRBD1. Per germline, CDR1 MNHEY and CDR2 SMNVEV (reference sequence). The CDR3 runs 19 residues. Trimming at V came to 9 bases and at J to 1 base, leaving 17 bases not matched to a gene. CDR3 nucleotides: TGTGCCAGTCAATCCGGACAGGGGGCGTTCATTGGGTCCTACAATGAGCAGTTCTTC. This codes for CASQSGQGAFIGSYNEQFF.

The chain carries TRBV3-1 (or the pseudogene TRBV3-2) and TRBJ2-7; weak D call: TRBD1 (5 bases). The CDR3 consists of 13 residues. V was cut by 3 bases and J by 6 bases, with 12 bases left in between. The V gene's germline CDR1 is LGHDT and CDR2 YNNKEL (reference sequence). For the CDR3, the DNA is TGTGCCAGCAGCCATGCCCAGGGTTCCGAGCAGTACTTC. Translation gives CASSHAQGSEQYF.

The chain recombines TRBV6-6 with TRBJ1-1; TRBD1 matches at 7 bases. The germline V gene has CDR1 MNHNY and CDR2 SVGAGI (reference sequence). The CDR3 totals 15 residues. V was pared by 3 bases and J by 6 bases, with 10 bases of the junction left unmatched. CDR3 sequence: CASSYNRGVEAEAFF. In DNA form, the CDR3 reads TGTGCCAGCAGTTATAACAGGGGAGTTGAGGCTGAAGCTTTCTTT.

Of note for this clone: The same CDR3 arises from other DNA sequences in this sample as well. This rearrangement joins TRBV3-1 (or the pseudogene TRBV3-2) to TRBJ2-7; no firm D call. This CDR3 comprises 11 residues. Germline V gene sequence: CDR1 LGHDT, CDR2 YNNKEL (reference sequence). Trimming shortened V by 0 bases and J by 6 bases, and 3 bases separated the two germline ends. The chain's CDR3 is CASSQEGEQYF. The CDR3 nucleotides read TGTGCCAGCAGCCAAGAGGGCGAGCAGTACTTC.

This clone was recorded a few times. V usage is TRBV9 and J usage is TRBJ1-2; a possible D gene is TRBD1 (6 bases). CDR1 and CDR2 (germline): SGDLS, YYNGEE. The CDR3 contains 13 residues. Between the trimmed V and J ends, which lost 4 bases and 2 bases, there was a span of 9 bases. The CDR3: CASSPDRNYGYTF. The CDR3 bases are TGTGCCAGCAGCCCGGACAGAAACTATGGCTACACCTTC.

V and J are TRBV7-9 and TRBJ1-3; tentative D call: TRBD1 (6 bases). The V and J ends lost 6 bases and 0 bases respectively, with 12 bases between them. Germline CDR1 reads SEHNR; CDR2 reads FQNEAQ (reference sequence). The CDR3 spans 15 residues. Here the CDR3 DNA reads TGTGCCAGCAGGTCGGACAGCTACTCTGGAAACACCATATATTTT. Translating gives CASRSDSYSGNTIYF.

This chain links TRBV7-2 with TRBJ1-6, with TRBD1 as a possible D gene (6 bases). Trimming shortened V by 7 bases and J by 0 bases, and 10 bases separated the two germline ends. CDR3 size: 15 residues. CDR1 is SGHTA, CDR2 FQGNSA, per germline. As DNA, the CDR3 is TGTGCCAGCAAAGGGGGGGGCTCCTATAATTCACCCCTCCACTTT. Protein product: CASKGGGSYNSPLHF.

This clone was picked up one time. V is TRBV19 and J is TRBJ2-2; the D call may be TRBD1 or TRBD2 (6 bases each). In germline, CDR1 is LNHDA, CDR2 SQIVND (reference sequence). V lost 6 bases to trimming and J lost 4 bases, with 12 bases between them. The CDR3 loop spans 14 amino acids. The CDR3 loop is CASSEGGSTGELFF. DNA for the CDR3: TGTGCCAGTAGCGAGGGGGGCAGCACCGGGGAGCTGTTTTTT. Supplemented by reference TRBV19 and TRBJ2-2, the full variable domain reads DGGITQSPKYLFRKEGQNVTLSCEQNLNHDAMYWYRQDPGQGLRLIYYSQIVNDFQKGDIAEGYSVSREKKESFPLTVTSAQKNPTAFYLCASSEGGSTGELFFGEGSRLTVL.